This T cell receptor (beta chain) was profiled in a study of cytotoxic CD8 clonotypes in ibrutinib-treated CLL. There are a few counts of this clone. Other DNA sequences in the sample encode the same CDR3. This CDR3 has 12 amino acids. The germline gives CDR1 MDHEN, CDR2 SYDVKM. V lost 5 bases to trimming and J lost 6 bases, with 11 bases between them. The data were produced by immunoSEQ multiplex PCR, yet TCRdb's version contains in-frame clones alone and is incomplete. Among almost 250,000 clones, 70% were seen once, and the ten largest hold just over 15%. The sequence was collected from a human donor with chronic lymphocytic leukemia. Here the sequenced sample was PBMCs, taken after 24 months of ibrutinib treatment. This sequence joins TRBV28 and TRBJ2-7; D is perhaps TRBD2 (5 bases). CDR3 in amino acids: CASSLGGGEQYF. The CDR3 DNA follows: TGTGCCAGCAGTCTCGGTGGAGGCGAGCAGTACTTC. The variable domain in full, completed from reference TRBV28 and TRBJ2-7, reads DVKVTQSSRYLVKRTGEKVFLECVQDMDHENMFWYRQDPGLGLRLIYFSYDVKMKEKGDIPEGYSVSREKKERFSLILESASTNQTSMYLCASSLGGGEQYFGPGTRLTVT.